Given below is one T cell receptor beta chain in context. This clonotype was seen only a few times. The antigen it recognizes is unknown. Per-nucleotide qualities are absent, and no much larger clonotype sits a single base away. Explained via the paper, the time point label denotes: patch test 1, 2 weeks after DPC sensitization. In the paper's terms, the treatment or condition label means: therapeutic diphenylcyclopropenone sensitization with weekly scalp DPC. At each patch-test visit, blood was drawn before the patch test was applied. Patients were considered eligible if aged 18 to 70, diagnosed with alopecia and deemed suitable for DPC therapy, and patients were excluded if pregnant. Unfractionated whole blood was collected in Tempus Blood RNA tubes, and total RNA was extracted from that blood. The data were taken from a study of human T cells and chemical hapten exposure (dated by TCRdb to 2020 to 2022). Study-level background: For sensitization, 2% DPC in acetone was applied to a 2 cm by 2 cm area of upper inner arm skin. Weekly therapeutic DPC doses were additionally applied to the scalp of patients throughout the roughly 23-week study period. Patch testing on the upper back used Finn chambers containing 0.01% DPC, with scoring done after 6 days according to International Contact Dermatitis Research Group standards. The patient cohort, mostly female, included alopecia areata with under or over 50% scalp involvement, alopecia totalis and alopecia universalis. Libraries were combined into a pool for sequencing, and differences in TCR yield between samples came mainly from small differences in library volumes within the pool. Peripheral blood TCR repertoire changes were tracked in vivo in alopecia patients during primary and secondary sensitization to the hapten diphenylcyclopropenone (DPC). Blood was sampled from patients pre-sensitization (week 0) and at 2, 6 and about 24 weeks after DPC sensitization. About 30 alopecia patients provided blood for TCR sequencing at one to four time points (pre-sensitization, 2, 6 and 24 weeks). Study-level results and caveats: DPC sensitization did not change how many TCRs were above 1 in 1000 frequency, and no evidence was found of alterations in global repertoire structure. After repeated subsampling, the strength of the expansion versus patch-test correlation and the threshold at which it became significant changed. Expanded TCRs formed significantly more large CDR3 similarity clusters than pre-sensitization or healthy control sets, consistent with antigen-driven responses. Patch test score was positively correlated with the number of PT1 expanded TCRs, with significance at thresholds 8, 16 and 32 but not at 4. Because all patients had alopecia, a presumed autoimmune disease, the immune response of the patients might differ from that of healthy individuals.

CDR1 and CDR2, per the germline V gene, are SGHNT and YENEEA. CDR3 length: 14 amino acids, cysteine to phenylalanine. Just CDR3 DNA is preserved here, 42 bases in frame from base 1. Clipping removes 4 bases from V and 8 bases from J, with 8 as the unmatched junction base count. Library construction relied on RACE. The instrument was a NextSeq 500. During library preparation, unique molecular identifiers were attached to individual cDNA molecules so that TCRs could be counted in a quantitative, reproducible way. From each blood RNA sample, both TCR alpha and TCR beta chains were sequenced. As for how the authors treated the data: Samples had a median of roughly 99,000 TCRs, with a range from roughly 23,224 to 750,000. The Decombinator software suite was used to annotate the V, J and CDR3 of the TCR reads. To make PS versus PT1 abundance plots, every sample was subsampled to the same number of TCRs (28,000). Expanded TCRs were defined as absent before sensitization and observed at least eight times at the 2-week time point. In TCRdb, the public reads were trimmed at Q25 with fastp and aligned with MiXCR, with productive beta chains retained. Merged by CDR3 protein, the rows form single entries marked with the most common genes and DNA. The V and J calls were determined by TCRdb, not by the authors. Present in this sample are about 120,000 distinct CDR3 sequences, approximately 15% of which were seen just once. The biggest ten clones account for 0.92% of the sample.

Sequenced material: whole blood, taken in connection with sensitization to the hapten diphenylcyclopropenone (DPC). The clonotype originates from a man younger than 35 with alopecia areata. Some clones in this sample may be carry-over from other donors' samples. The chain is encoded by TRBV11-3 joined to TRBJ2-1, with 7 central nucleotides matching TRBD1. The nucleotide sequence reads as follows: TGTGCCAGCAGCTCGACAGGGAGAGGCCATGAGCAGTTCTTC. It translates to CASSSTGRGHEQFF.